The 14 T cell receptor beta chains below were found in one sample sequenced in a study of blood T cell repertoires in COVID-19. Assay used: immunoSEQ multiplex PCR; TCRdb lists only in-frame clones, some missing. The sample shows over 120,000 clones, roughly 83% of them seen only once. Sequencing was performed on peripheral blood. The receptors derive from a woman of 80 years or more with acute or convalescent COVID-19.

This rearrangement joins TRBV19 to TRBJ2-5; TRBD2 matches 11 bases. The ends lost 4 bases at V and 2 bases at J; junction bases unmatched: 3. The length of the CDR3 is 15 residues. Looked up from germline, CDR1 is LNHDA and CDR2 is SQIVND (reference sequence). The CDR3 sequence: CASSTSGGWQETQYF. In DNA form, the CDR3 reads TGTGCCAGTAGTACTAGCGGGGGGTGGCAAGAGACCCAGTACTTC.

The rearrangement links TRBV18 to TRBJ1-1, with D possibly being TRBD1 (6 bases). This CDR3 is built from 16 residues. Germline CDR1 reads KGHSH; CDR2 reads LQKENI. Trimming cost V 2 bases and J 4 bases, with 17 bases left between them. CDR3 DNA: TGTGCCAGCTCACCAGTGTTAGGGGGGGGACGCACTGAAGCTTTCTTT. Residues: CASSPVLGGGRTEAFF. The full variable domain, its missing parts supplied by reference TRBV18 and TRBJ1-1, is NAGVMQNPRHLVRRRGQEARLRCSPMKGHSHVYWYRQLPEEGLKFMVYLQKENIIDESGMPKERFSAEFPKEGPSILRIQQVVRGDSAAYFCASSPVLGGGRTEAFFGQGTRLTVV.

The CDR3 region is CASSLRGESWEEAFF. CDR3 DNA sequence: TGTGCCAGCAGCTTACGGGGTGAAAGTTGGGAAGAAGCTTTCTTT. V usage is TRBV7-3 and J usage is TRBJ1-1; no clear D gene. From germline, CDR1 is SGHTA and CDR2 FQGTGA. The V end was cut by 2 bases, the J end by 8 bases, with 18 bases between. CDR3 length: 15 amino acids.

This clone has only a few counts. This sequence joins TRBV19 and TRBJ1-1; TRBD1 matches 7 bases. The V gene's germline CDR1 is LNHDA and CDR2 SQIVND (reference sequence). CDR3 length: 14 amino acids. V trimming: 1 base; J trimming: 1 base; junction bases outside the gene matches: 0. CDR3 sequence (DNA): TGTGCCAGTAGTATAGGGACAGGGAACACTGAAGCTTTCTTT. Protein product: CASSIGTGNTEAFF.

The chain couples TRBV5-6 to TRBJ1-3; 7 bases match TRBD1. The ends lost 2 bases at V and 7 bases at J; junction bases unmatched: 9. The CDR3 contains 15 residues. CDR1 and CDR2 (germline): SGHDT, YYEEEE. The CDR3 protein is CASSLAGGQVNTIYF. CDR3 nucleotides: TGTGCCAGCAGCTTAGCGGGTGGACAGGTCAACACCATATATTTT.

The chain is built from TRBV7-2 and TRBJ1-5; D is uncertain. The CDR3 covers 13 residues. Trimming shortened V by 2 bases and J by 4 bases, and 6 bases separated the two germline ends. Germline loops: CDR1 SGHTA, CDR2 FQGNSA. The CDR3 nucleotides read TGTGCCAGCAGCTTAAGTAGAAATCAGCCCCAGCATTTT. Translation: CASSLSRNQPQHF.

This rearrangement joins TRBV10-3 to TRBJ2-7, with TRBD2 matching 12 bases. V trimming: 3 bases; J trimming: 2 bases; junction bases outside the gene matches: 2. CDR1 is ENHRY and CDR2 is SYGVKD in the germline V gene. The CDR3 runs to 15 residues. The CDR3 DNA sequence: TGTGCCATCAGTGAATCTAGCGGGGGGGCCTACGAGCAGTACTTC. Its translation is CAISESSGGAYEQYF.

The CDR3 protein is CASSLREHNSPLHF. The CDR3 region has the DNA TGTGCCAGCAGCTTAAGGGAGCATAATTCACCCCTCCACTTT. The genes are TRBV7-3 and TRBJ1-6, with D hard to call. V lost 1 base and J 5 bases, leaving 6 bases between the germline ends. This CDR3 has 14 residues. Germline lookup yields CDR1 SGHTA and CDR2 FQGTGA.

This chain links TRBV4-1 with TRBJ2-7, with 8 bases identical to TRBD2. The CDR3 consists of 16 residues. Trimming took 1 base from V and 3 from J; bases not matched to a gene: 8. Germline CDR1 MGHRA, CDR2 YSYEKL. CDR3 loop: CASSQGAGGSLYEQYF. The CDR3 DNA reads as TGCGCCAGCAGCCAAGGGGCGGGAGGATCTCTCTACGAGCAGTACTTC.

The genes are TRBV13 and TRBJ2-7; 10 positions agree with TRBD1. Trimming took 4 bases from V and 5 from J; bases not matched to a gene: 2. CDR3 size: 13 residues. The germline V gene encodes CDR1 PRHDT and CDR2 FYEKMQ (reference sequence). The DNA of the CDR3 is TGTGCCAGCAGCTCGACAGGGGGCGACGAGCAGTACTTC. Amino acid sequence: CASSSTGGDEQYF.

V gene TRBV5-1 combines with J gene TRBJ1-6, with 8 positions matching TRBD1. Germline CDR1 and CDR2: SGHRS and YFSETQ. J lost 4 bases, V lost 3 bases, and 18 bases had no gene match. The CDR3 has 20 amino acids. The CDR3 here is CASSWSRFIQGVRYNSPLHF. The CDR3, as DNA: TGCGCCAGCAGCTGGTCCCGCTTTATACAGGGGGTACGGTATAATTCACCCCTCCACTTT.

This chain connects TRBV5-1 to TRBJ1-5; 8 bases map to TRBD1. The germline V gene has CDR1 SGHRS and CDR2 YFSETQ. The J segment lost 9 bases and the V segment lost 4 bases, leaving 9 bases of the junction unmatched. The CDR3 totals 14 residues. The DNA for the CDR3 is TGCGCCAGCAGCCCGGGGACAGGTCCTGGGCCCCAGCATTTT. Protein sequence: CASSPGTGPGPQHF. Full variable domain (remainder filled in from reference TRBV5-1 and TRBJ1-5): KAGVTQTPRYLIKTRGQQVTLSCSPISGHRSVSWYQQTPGQGLQFLFEYFSETQRNKGNFPGRFSGRQFSNSRSEMNVSTLELGDSALYLCASSPGTGPGPQHFGDGTRLSIL.

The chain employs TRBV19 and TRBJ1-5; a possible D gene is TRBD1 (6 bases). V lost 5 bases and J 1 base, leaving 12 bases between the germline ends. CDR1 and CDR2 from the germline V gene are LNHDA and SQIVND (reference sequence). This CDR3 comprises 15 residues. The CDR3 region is CASSPRTVSNQPQHF. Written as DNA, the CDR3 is TGTGCCAGTAGTCCACGGACAGTAAGCAATCAGCCCCAGCATTTT.

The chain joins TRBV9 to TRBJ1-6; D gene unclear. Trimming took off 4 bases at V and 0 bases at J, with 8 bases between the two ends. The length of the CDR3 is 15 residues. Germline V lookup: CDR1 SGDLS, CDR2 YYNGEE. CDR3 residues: CASSPRGSYNSPLHF. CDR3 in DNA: TGTGCCAGCAGCCCCCGGGGCTCCTATAATTCACCCCTCCACTTT.